These 23 T cell receptor beta chains were sequenced from one sample in a study of blood T cell repertoires in COVID-19. Only in-frame clones appear in the TCRdb table, and some are missing; sequencing was by immunoSEQ multiplex PCR. Of under 500,000 clones detected, around 89% appear once; the ten largest clones hold approximately 4.5%. The sample taken for sequencing was peripheral blood. The receptor set was obtained from a woman aged 25 to 39 with acute or convalescent COVID-19.

The genes are TRBV6-5 and TRBJ1-1; TRBD1 agrees at 9 bases. CDR3 length: 15 amino acids. From germline, CDR1 is MNHEY and CDR2 SVGAGI. Trimming removed 2 bases from V and 7 bases from J; junction bases left unmatched: 8. The CDR3 reads CASSYTGGALHEAFF. CDR3 DNA: TGTGCCAGCAGTTACACAGGGGGCGCGCTACATGAAGCTTTCTTT.

The rearrangement uses TRBV7-6 and TRBJ2-5; 16 bases fit TRBD2. Unmatched junction bases numbered 12, after V lost 6 bases and J lost 5 bases. Germline V CDR1 and CDR2: SGHVS, FNYEAQ. The CDR3 contains 18 residues. The CDR3 loop is CASREAGTSGGAGETQYF. The CDR3 coding sequence is TGTGCCAGCAGGGAGGCCGGGACTAGCGGGGGGGCCGGTGAGACCCAGTACTTC.

CDR3 region: CASSLEAENNEQFF. The CDR3 DNA follows: TGTGCCAGCAGCTTAGAGGCGGAGAACAATGAGCAGTTCTTC. The chain has TRBV7-6 and TRBJ2-1; unclear D gene. V lost 1 base, J lost 5 bases, and 9 bases lay in between. The CDR3 is 14 residues long. Germline-derived CDR1 and CDR2 are SGHVS and FNYEAQ.

The chain is built from TRBV4-1 and TRBJ2-1, with D possibly TRBD2 on 6 matching bases. Per the germline V gene, CDR1 is MGHRA and CDR2 is YSYEKL. The ends were cut back, 1 base at V and 7 bases at J, with 14 bases in the middle. The length of the CDR3 is 15 residues. CDR3 nucleotide sequence: TGCGCCAGCAGCCAAGTAGCGGCGTATACTAATGAGCAGTTCTTC. Translated, it gives CASSQVAAYTNEQFF.

The chain carries TRBV5-5 and TRBJ2-1; D gene ambiguous. Germline V gives CDR1 SGHKS, CDR2 YYEKEE (reference sequence). The CDR3 extends over 13 amino acids. Trimming took 0 bases from V and 9 from J, leaving 10 bases between them. This CDR3 is CASSLGTLSEQFF. Here the CDR3 DNA reads TGTGCCAGCAGCTTGGGTACTCTGAGTGAGCAGTTCTTC.

The CDR3 is CASSYGGGADEQFF. The CDR3 coding sequence is TGCGCCAGCAGCTACGGCGGGGGGGCTGATGAGCAGTTCTTC. V gene TRBV5-1 combines with J gene TRBJ2-1; 9 positions agree with TRBD2. Germline V lookup: CDR1 SGHRS, CDR2 YFSETQ. The CDR3 runs to 14 residues. The V gene end was trimmed by 3 bases and the J gene end by 8 bases; junction bases not matched to a gene: 6.

V is TRBV28 and J is TRBJ1-5; 9 nucleotides agree with TRBD1. CDR3 size: 16 residues. V lost 5 bases to trimming and J lost 1 base; unmatched junction nucleotides: 6. Germline CDR1 and CDR2: MDHEN and SYDVKM. CDR3: CASSTPGQGSNQPQHF. The CDR3 DNA reads as TGTGCCAGCAGTACCCCAGGACAGGGGAGCAATCAGCCCCAGCATTTT.

J is TRBJ1-6 and V is TRBV11-2; 7 bases fit TRBD1. The CDR3 contains 15 residues. The V and J ends lost 1 base and 10 bases, in that order; junction bases with no gene match: 7. The V gene's germline CDR1 is SGHAT and CDR2 FQNNGV. The CDR3 loop reads CASSLGLGQDSPLHF. CDR3 sequence (DNA): TGTGCCAGCAGCTTAGGCTTAGGACAGGACTCACCCCTCCACTTT.

V usage is TRBV4-2 and J usage is TRBJ2-7, with TRBD1 identical over 7 bases. Trimming at V came to 3 bases and at J to 1 base, leaving 9 bases not matched to a gene. CDR1 and CDR2 from the germline V gene are LGHNA and YNFKEQ. The length of the CDR3 is 16 residues. The CDR3 is CASSQADRDPSYEQYF. DNA of the CDR3: TGTGCCAGCAGCCAGGCCGACAGGGACCCTTCCTACGAGCAGTACTTC.

The gene calls are TRBV19 and TRBJ2-2; 7 nucleotides agree with TRBD1. V shed 6 bases and J 2 bases; nucleotides not matched to a gene: 9. There are 16 residues in the CDR3. Germline CDR1 is LNHDA and CDR2 is SQIVND (reference sequence). Written as DNA, the CDR3 is TGTGCCAGTAGCACCCTTGGGACAGCCAACACCGGGGAGCTGTTTTTT. Encoded protein: CASSTLGTANTGELFF.

This chain uses TRBV19 with TRBJ1-5; TRBD1 matches at 7 bases. CDR1 is LNHDA and CDR2 is SQIVND in the germline V gene (reference sequence). This CDR3 region has 15 residues. V lost 2 bases and J lost 6; bases outside the gene matches: 7. For the CDR3, the DNA is TGTGCCAGTAGTATACCAGGGGGGCTAGGTCAGCCCCAGCATTTT. Amino acids: CASSIPGGLGQPQHF.

The chain carries TRBV3-1 (or the pseudogene TRBV3-2) and TRBJ2-1, with 13 positions matching TRBD2. The germline V gene has CDR1 LGHDT and CDR2 YNNKEL (reference sequence). The V and J ends lost 0 bases and 4 bases, in that order; junction bases with no gene match: 9. The CDR3 sequence is 19 residues long. CDR3 protein: CASSQDRRTSGGRYNEQFF. The CDR3 coding sequence is TGTGCCAGCAGCCAAGATAGGAGGACTAGCGGGGGCCGATACAATGAGCAGTTCTTC.

This clone was seen just once. The chain is built from TRBV4-1 and TRBJ2-1; D may be TRBD1 (5 bases). Germline lookup yields CDR1 MGHRA and CDR2 YSYEKL. Trimming removed 0 bases at V and 7 bases at J, with 10 bases between. CDR3 length: 14 amino acids. CDR3: CASSQEGRGNEQFF. CDR3 nucleotides: TGCGCCAGCAGCCAAGAAGGAAGGGGAAATGAGCAGTTCTTC.

Comment on this clone: The sample contains more than one DNA sequence encoding this CDR3. The chain couples TRBV12-3 or TRBV12-4 to TRBJ2-6; D unclear. The V end lost 5 bases, the J end lost 1 base, and 3 bases lay between the germline ends. The CDR3 covers 13 residues. This chain's CDR3 is CASSPSGANVLTF. The CDR3 coding sequence is TGTGCCAGCAGTCCATCTGGGGCCAACGTCCTGACTTTC.

The chain links TRBV7-8 to TRBJ2-5; 12 bases are a match to TRBD2. Germline V gives CDR1 SGHVS, CDR2 FQNEAQ. The CDR3 contains 16 residues. V lost 5 bases to trimming and J lost 1 base; unmatched junction nucleotides: 5. CDR3 amino acids: CASSLPLAGGQETQYF. CDR3 coding DNA: TGTGCCAGCAGCCTACCACTAGCGGGGGGCCAAGAGACCCAGTACTTC.

J is TRBJ1-4 and V is TRBV19, with 10 positions matching TRBD1. The germline gives CDR1 LNHDA, CDR2 SQIVND (reference sequence). After removal of 3 bases from V and 16 bases from J, the junction contained 8 bases not matched to a gene. The CDR3 loop spans 13 amino acids. CDR3 sequence reads: CASSMLGTGVPFF. The CDR3, as DNA: TGTGCCAGTAGTATGTTGGGGACAGGGGTACCGTTTTTT.

This sequence joins TRBV25-1 and TRBJ1-1, with no clear D. Trimming took off 5 bases at V and 8 bases at J, with 12 bases between the two ends. The length of the CDR3 is 12 residues. The germline CDR1 and CDR2 sequences are MGHDK and SYGVNS. CDR3 nucleotides: TGTGCCAGCAGTCACGGTATGAGGGAAGCTTTCTTT. Protein sequence: CASSHGMREAFF.

Here the CDR3 DNA reads TGTGCCAGCAGCTTTCAGAGGGCAGATACGCAGTATTTT. This translates into CASSFQRADTQYF. The chain recombines TRBV5-8 with TRBJ2-3, with D perhaps TRBD2 (5 bases). Germline V CDR1 and CDR2: SGHTS, YDEGEE. The CDR3 totals 13 residues. V was clipped by 2 bases and J by 4 bases, with 8 bases between them.

The V call is TRBV7-9, the J call TRBJ1-2, with 7 bases identical to TRBD1. The CDR3 spans 14 residues. Germline V gene data show CDR1 as SEHNR and CDR2 as FQNEAQ (reference sequence). Unmatched junction bases numbered 6, after V lost 5 bases and J lost 3 bases. CDR3 DNA sequence: TGTGCCAGCAGCAAAGGGACAGACTACTATGGCTACACCTTC. It specifies CASSKGTDYYGYTF.

J is TRBJ2-4 and V is TRBV4-2; the D gene is possibly TRBD2 (7 bases). Germline V gives CDR1 LGHNA, CDR2 YNFKEQ. The V gene lost 5 bases and the J gene lost 6 bases, with 11 bases spanning the gap. The CDR3 extends over 13 amino acids. The CDR3, as DNA: TGTGCCAGCAGCAAAGGGGGGGTAAACATTCAGTACTTC. Translated: CASSKGGVNIQYF.

This clone was seen a handful of times. CDR3 protein: CASSLSSGGAIEQFF. Written as DNA, the CDR3 is TGTGCCAGCTCACTCTCTAGCGGGGGGGCCATTGAGCAGTTCTTC. This chain links TRBV18 with TRBJ2-1, with 12 bases lining up with TRBD2. The CDR3 covers 15 residues. Germline V lookup: CDR1 KGHSH, CDR2 LQKENI. V shed 4 bases and J 9 bases; nucleotides not matched to a gene: 7. Using reference TRBV18 and TRBJ2-1 for the parts outside the CDR3, the full variable domain is NAGVMQNPRHLVRRRGQEARLRCSPMKGHSHVYWYRQLPEEGLKFMVYLQKENIIDESGMPKERFSAEFPKEGPSILRIQQVVRGDSAAYFCASSLSSGGAIEQFFGPGTRLTVL.

This clone was found once. The V gene is TRBV19, the J gene TRBJ1-5; D is unresolved. The CDR3 consists of 15 residues. Per germline, CDR1 LNHDA and CDR2 SQIVND (reference sequence). Between the trimmed V and J ends, which lost 7 bases and 1 base, there was a span of 14 bases. The CDR3 DNA follows: TGTGCCAGTAAGATGGGCCAAAGCAGCAATCAGCCCCAGCATTTT. Amino acids: CASKMGQSSNQPQHF.

V and J are TRBV18 and TRBJ2-2; D unclear. In germline, CDR1 is KGHSH, CDR2 LQKENI. With 8 bases removed from V and 1 base from J, the gap between germline ends came to 8 bases. This CDR3 has 13 amino acids. The CDR3 bases are TGTGCCAGCGCCCGGGTGAACACCGGGGAGCTGTTTTTT. Translating it yields CASARVNTGELFF.